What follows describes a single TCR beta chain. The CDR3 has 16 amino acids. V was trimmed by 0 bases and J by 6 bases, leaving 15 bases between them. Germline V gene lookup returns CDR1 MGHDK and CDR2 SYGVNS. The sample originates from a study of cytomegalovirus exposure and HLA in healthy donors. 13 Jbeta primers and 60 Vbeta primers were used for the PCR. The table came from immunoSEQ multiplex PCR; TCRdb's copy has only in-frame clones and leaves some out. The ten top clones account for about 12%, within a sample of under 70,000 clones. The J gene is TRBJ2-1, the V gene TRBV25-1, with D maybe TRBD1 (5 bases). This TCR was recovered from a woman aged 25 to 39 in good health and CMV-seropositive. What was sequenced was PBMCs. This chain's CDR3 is CASSEYFQGRINEQFF. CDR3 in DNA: TGTGCCAGCAGTGAATATTTCCAGGGAAGAATCAATGAGCAGTTCTTC. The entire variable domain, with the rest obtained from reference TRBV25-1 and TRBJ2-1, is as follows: EADIYQTPRYLVIGTGKKITLECSQTMGHDKMYWYQQDPGMELHLIHYSYGVNSTEKGDLSSESTVSRIRTEHFPLTLESARPSHTSQYLCASSEYFQGRINEQFFGPGTRLTVL.